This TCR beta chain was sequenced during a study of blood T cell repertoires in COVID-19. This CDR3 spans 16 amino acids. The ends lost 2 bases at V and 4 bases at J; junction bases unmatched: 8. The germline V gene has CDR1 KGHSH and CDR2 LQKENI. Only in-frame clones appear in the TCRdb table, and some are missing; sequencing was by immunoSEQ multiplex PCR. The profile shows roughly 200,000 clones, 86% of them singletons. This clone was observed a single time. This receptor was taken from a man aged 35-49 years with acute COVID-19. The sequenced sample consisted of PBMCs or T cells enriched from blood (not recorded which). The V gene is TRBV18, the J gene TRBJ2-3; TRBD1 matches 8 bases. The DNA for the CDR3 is TGTGCCAGCTCACCAAGTAAGACAGGGGCGGCAGATACGCAGTATTTT. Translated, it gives CASSPSKTGAADTQYF.